This TCR beta chain comes out of a study of cytomegalovirus exposure and HLA in healthy donors. Overall study context: Sequencing of around 200 million T cells in an earlier analysis found under 120 million unique TCR beta sequences. Study-wide results and caveats: 87-base-pair reads could not separate some V segments, including TRBV6-2 and TRBV6-3. Among CMV-associated TCR beta chains, most appeared HLA-restricted in a later analysis. Some TCR beta chains (164 of them) were listed as cytomegalovirus-associated.

CDR3 length equals 16 residues. Per the germline V gene, CDR1 is LNHDA and CDR2 is SQIVND (reference sequence). Trimming cost V 4 bases and J 7 bases; bases outside gene matches: 10. As to this clone: Its antigen is not known.

Researchers ran the PCR with 60 Vbeta and 13 Jbeta primers. TCRdb keeps only in-frame clones here, not all; method: immunoSEQ multiplex PCR. The sample yields over 95,000 clones, under 85% seen once. The TCR comes from a man aged 40-49 years in good health and CMV-seropositive. The chain combines TRBV19 with TRBJ1-4, with 9 positions matching TRBD1. Source material: PBMCs. The CDR3 region has the DNA TGTGCCAGTAGTACCCGGGGGACAGGGAGTCGTGAAAAACTGTTTTTT. Its protein product is CASSTRGTGSREKLFF.